Listed below are T cell receptor beta chains from one sample, sequenced in a study of healthy donors' naive CD4 and CD8 T cells. TCRdb processed the reads anew with MiXCR; each CDR3 protein has one entry. The repertoire consists of around 180,000 distinct CDR3 sequences, with over 60% occurring once and the leading ten covering 2.3%. The sequencing sample was made of naive CD4+ and CD8+ T cells sorted from blood, pooled from several donors. The receptors stem from a pool of human donors in good health; the sample pools cells from several healthy donors. CDR3s include the opening cysteine and the closing phenylalanine or tryptophan. Fields, in order: clone size, CDR3 length, V gene, D gene, J gene, CDR3 DNA, CDR3 protein. A D gene is named only where the DNA matches it firmly. A row's size may be missing; if present it is once, few, many or a size class.

>NA|15|TRBV5-1|TRBD2|TRBJ2-1
TGCGCCAGCAGCTTTGTGGTAGCGGGAGGGAATGAGCAGTTCTTC
CASSFVVAGGNEQFF
>NA|14|TRBV6-5|TRBD2|TRBJ2-3
TGTGCCAGCCGTACCGGGACTAGCGGAGATACGCAGTATTTT
CASRTGTSGDTQYF
>few|13|TRBV29-1|NA|TRBJ2-2
TGCAGCGCTAAGGGATCGGGCACCGGGGAGCTGTTTTTT
CSAKGSGTGELFF
>NA|13|TRBV12-3/TRBV12-4|TRBD1|TRBJ1-2
TGTGCCAGCAGACCCCAGGGGGCCAATGGCTACACCTTC
CASRPQGANGYTF
>few|16|TRBV19|TRBD1|TRBJ2-7
TGTGCCAGTAGTATAGCTTCTGCAGGGACAGCCTACGAGCAGTACTTC
CASSIASAGTAYEQYF
>NA|15|TRBV5-5|NA|TRBJ1-6
TGTGCCAGCAGCCTAAGTCTCGGGAGTAATTCACCCCTCCACTTT
CASSLSLGSNSPLHF
>once|15|TRBV29-1|TRBD2|TRBJ2-2
TGCAGCGTTGAAGTTACTAGCGGATCCACCGGGGAGCTGTTTTTT
CSVEVTSGSTGELFF
>NA|13|TRBV4-1|NA|TRBJ2-1
TGCGCCAGCAGCCAAGGACTAACCGATGAGCAGTTCTTC
CASSQGLTDEQFF
>NA|16|TRBV12-3/TRBV12-4|NA|TRBJ1-1
TGTGCCAGCACCCTAGGGGCCCCCTGGGGTGGCACTGAAGCTTTCTTT
CASTLGAPWGGTEAFF
>NA|12|TRBV6-2/TRBV6-3|NA|TRBJ1-5
TGTGCCAGCAGTGAAGGCCTTCAGCCCCAGCATTTT
CASSEGLQPQHF
>NA|17|TRBV19|NA|TRBJ1-6
TGTGCCAGTAGTATCTCCTCTGGGAGGGACTATAATTCACCCCTCCACTTT
CASSISSGRDYNSPLHF
>few|17|TRBV6-6|TRBD1|TRBJ1-6
TGTGCCAGCAGTACAACAGGGGAGGGCTCCTATAATTCACCCCTCCACTTT
CASSTTGEGSYNSPLHF
>NA|15|TRBV5-4|TRBD1|TRBJ1-2
TGTGCCAGCAGTTTGGTGGGACAGGGCTACTATGGCTACACCTTC
CASSLVGQGYYGYTF
>few|13|TRBV29-1|NA|TRBJ1-1
TGCAGCGTTGATTCGGGGGGTAACACTGAAGCTTTCTTT
CSVDSGGNTEAFF
>NA|15|TRBV19|NA|TRBJ1-1
TGTGCCAGTAGTGTTCCGGGACGGATGAACACTGAAGCTTTCTTT
CASSVPGRMNTEAFF
>NA|13|TRBV19|NA|TRBJ1-1
TGTGCCAGTAGTGCGACAGCGAACACTGAAGCTTTCTTT
CASSATANTEAFF
>NA|14|TRBV5-4|TRBD2|TRBJ2-3
TGTGCCAGCAGCTCAAGACTAGCGGGGGATACGCAGTATTTT
CASSSRLAGDTQYF
>medium-sized|11|TRBV19|NA|TRBJ1-1
TGTGCCAGTAGTATGGCCGGAGAAGCTTTCTTT
CASSMAGEAFF
>NA|13|TRBV20-1|TRBD2|TRBJ2-5
TGCAGTCACGACGGGACTACGGGGGAGACCCAGTACTTC
CSHDGTTGETQYF
>NA|14|TRBV29-1|TRBD2|TRBJ2-3
TGCAGCGTGGGGGGACTAGCGGGCCTCTATACGCAGTATTTT
CSVGGLAGLYTQYF
>NA|19|TRBV19|TRBD2|TRBJ2-5
TGTGCCAGTAGTATTTCCACATTTACTAGCGGGAGAGGAGGAGAGACCCAGTACTTC
CASSISTFTSGRGGETQYF
>NA|12|TRBV29-1|NA|TRBJ1-1
TGCAGCGTTCCCGGGTCCAGCACTGAAGCTTTCTTT
CSVPGSSTEAFF
>NA|14|TRBV27|TRBD1|TRBJ2-7
TGTGCCAGCAGTCTTGACAGGGGGCCCTACGAGCAGTACTTC
CASSLDRGPYEQYF
>few|17|TRBV5-1|TRBD1|TRBJ1-1
TGCGCCAGCAGCTTGGACAGGGGGCTTATGAAAAGCGCTGAAGCTTTCTTT
CASSLDRGLMKSAEAFF
>NA|17|TRBV27|TRBD1|TRBJ2-3
TGTGCCAGCCGAACCTTCCGGGACAGGGGGCGCACAGATACGCAGTATTTT
CASRTFRDRGRTDTQYF
>NA|13|TRBV12-3/TRBV12-4|NA|TRBJ2-5
TGTGCCAGCTCCCCAGGGAGTCCCAGGACCCAGTACTTC
CASSPGSPRTQYF
>NA|15|TRBV29-1|TRBD1|TRBJ2-7
TGCAGCGTGACCAGGGGGACAGGGGGACGGGACGAGCAGTACTTC
CSVTRGTGGRDEQYF
>NA|15|TRBV6-1|TRBD2|TRBJ2-7
TGTGCCAGCACCACACTAGCGGGAGCCCCCTACGAGCAGTACTTC
CASTTLAGAPYEQYF
>NA|11|TRBV20-1|NA|TRBJ1-4
TGCAGTGCTAGTGGCCGGGGAAAACTGTTTTTT
CSASGRGKLFF
>NA|11|TRBV6-5|NA|TRBJ2-5
TGTGCCAGCAGGGGATGGGAGACCCAGTACTTC
CASRGWETQYF
>few|14|TRBV6-2/TRBV6-3|TRBD2|TRBJ2-2
TGTGCCAGCCGAATAGCGGGAGGACGAGGGGAGCTGTTTTTT
CASRIAGGRGELFF
>NA|14|TRBV19|NA|TRBJ2-7
TGTGCCAGTAGTCTGCGGACAGCTAATTCCGAGCAGTACTTC
CASSLRTANSEQYF
>NA|15|TRBV11-1|TRBD1|TRBJ2-7
TGTGCCAGCAGCTTAACGGGACAGGGTGGTGGCGAGCAGTACTTC
CASSLTGQGGGEQYF
>few|15|TRBV29-1|NA|TRBJ2-1
TGCAGCGTTGGGGCCCGTGGGAGAGGGTCCAATGAGCAGTTCTTC
CSVGARGRGSNEQFF
>NA|15|TRBV10-3|NA|TRBJ1-5
TGTGCCATCAGTGAGCCGGACAGAAGCAATCAGCCCCAGCATTTT
CAISEPDRSNQPQHF
>NA|21|TRBV19|TRBD1|TRBJ2-1
TGTGCCAGTAGTACAGTTAGGGGGACAGGCCCGTTGGGAGAGGCAAACAATGAGCAGTTCTTC
CASSTVRGTGPLGEANNEQFF
>NA|13|TRBV11-3|NA|TRBJ2-5
TGTGCCAGCAGCGGCGGGATTCAAGAGACTCAGTACTTC
CASSGGIQETQYF
>few|16|TRBV19|NA|TRBJ1-5
TGTGCCAGTAGTATATTTGGAGGGCATAGCAATCAGCCCCAGCATTTT
CASSIFGGHSNQPQHF
>NA|12|TRBV5-4|NA|TRBJ2-1
TGTGCCAGCAGCTTGGCCGATAATGAGCAGTTCTTC
CASSLADNEQFF
>once|13|TRBV19|NA|TRBJ2-1
TGTGCCAGTATAGGTGGTTGGGGCAATGAGCAGTTCTTC
CASIGGWGNEQFF
>NA|16|TRBV11-2|NA|TRBJ1-1
TGTGCCAGCAGCTTAGATCCCTTTGTCCCGAACACTGAAGCTTTCTTT
CASSLDPFVPNTEAFF
>NA|17|TRBV20-1|TRBD2|TRBJ2-1
TGCAGTGCTAGTAGCAGCGGGAGGAGGTTAGACTACAATGAGCAGTTCTTC
CSASSSGRRLDYNEQFF
>NA|17|TRBV5-6|NA|TRBJ2-6
TGTGCCAGCAGCTTGGAGGTGGGAGTGGCTGGGGCCAACGTCCTGACTTTC
CASSLEVGVAGANVLTF
>few|15|TRBV29-1|TRBD2|TRBJ2-1
TGCAGCGTTGAAGATTGGGCTAGCGGTAACAATGAGCAGTTCTTC
CSVEDWASGNNEQFF
>NA|15|TRBV11-2|TRBD2|TRBJ2-1
TGTGCCAGCAGCTTAGTTTGGCGGGAGGGCAATGAGCAGTTCTTC
CASSLVWREGNEQFF
>NA|13|TRBV19|NA|TRBJ1-2
TGTGCCAGTAGTATTCCCGGGGAGGCTGGCTACACCTTC
CASSIPGEAGYTF
>few|11|TRBV29-1|NA|TRBJ2-7
TGCAGCGTTGTATGGGGATACGAGCAGTACTTC
CSVVWGYEQYF
>NA|16|TRBV30|NA|TRBJ1-6
TGTGCTTTAACCATCGGGACAACGATCGATAATTCACCCCTCCACTTT
CALTIGTTIDNSPLHF
>NA|15|TRBV6-1|TRBD1|TRBJ2-1
TGTGCCAGCAGACCCCGGCAGGGGGCTTACAATGAGCAGTTCTTC
CASRPRQGAYNEQFF
>few|13|TRBV29-1|TRBD2|TRBJ2-7
TGCAGCGTGAGATTGGGCGGGGGCTACGAGCAGTACTTC
CSVRLGGGYEQYF
>NA|16|TRBV5-1|TRBD1|TRBJ2-5
TGCGCCAGCAGCTCTACAGGACAGGGGAGAGTGGAGACCCAGTACTTC
CASSSTGQGRVETQYF
>NA|15|TRBV7-2|TRBD2|TRBJ2-5
TGTGCCAGCAGCTTAAGGGGACTAGCGGTAGAGACCCAGTACTTC
CASSLRGLAVETQYF
>once|15|TRBV5-6|TRBD1|TRBJ2-7
TGCGCCAGCAGCCTGACAGGGTGGAGCTCCTACGAGCAGTACTTC
CASSLTGWSSYEQYF
>NA|13|TRBV29-1|TRBD1|TRBJ2-7
TGCAGCATAGACTTGACAGGGTCCTACGAGCAGTACTTC
CSIDLTGSYEQYF
>NA|15|TRBV29-1|TRBD1|TRBJ2-5
TGCAGCGGATCGACAGGGCCGATTAGCCAAGAGACCCAGTACTTC
CSGSTGPISQETQYF